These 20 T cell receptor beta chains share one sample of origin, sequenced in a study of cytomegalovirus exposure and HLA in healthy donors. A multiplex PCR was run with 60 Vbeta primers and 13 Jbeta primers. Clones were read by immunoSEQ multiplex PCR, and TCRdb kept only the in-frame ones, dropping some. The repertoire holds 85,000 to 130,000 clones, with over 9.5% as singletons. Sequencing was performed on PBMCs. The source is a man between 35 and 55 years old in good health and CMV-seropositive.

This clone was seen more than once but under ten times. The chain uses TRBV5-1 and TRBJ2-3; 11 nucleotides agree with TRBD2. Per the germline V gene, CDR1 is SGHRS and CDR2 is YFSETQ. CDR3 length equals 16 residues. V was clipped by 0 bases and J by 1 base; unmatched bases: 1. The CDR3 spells CASSLVTSGGTDTQYF. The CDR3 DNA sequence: TGCGCCAGCAGCTTGGTGACTAGCGGGGGCACAGATACGCAGTATTTT.

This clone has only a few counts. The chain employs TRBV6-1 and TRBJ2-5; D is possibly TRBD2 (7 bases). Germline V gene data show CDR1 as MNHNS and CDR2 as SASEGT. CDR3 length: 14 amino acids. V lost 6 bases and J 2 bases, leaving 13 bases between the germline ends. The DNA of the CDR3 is TGTGCCAGCAGATGGGGGGGCAATCAAGAGACCCAGTACTTC. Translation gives CASRWGGNQETQYF.

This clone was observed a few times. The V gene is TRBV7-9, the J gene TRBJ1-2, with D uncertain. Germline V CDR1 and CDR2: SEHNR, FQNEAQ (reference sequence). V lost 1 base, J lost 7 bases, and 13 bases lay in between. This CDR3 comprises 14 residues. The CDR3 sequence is CASSLVAARGGYTF. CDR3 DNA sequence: TGTGCCAGCAGCTTAGTGGCAGCTCGGGGTGGCTACACCTTC.

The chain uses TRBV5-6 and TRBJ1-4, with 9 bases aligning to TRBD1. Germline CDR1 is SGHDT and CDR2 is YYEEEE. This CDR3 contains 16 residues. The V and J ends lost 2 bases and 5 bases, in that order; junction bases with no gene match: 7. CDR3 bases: TGTGCCAGCAGCTTCGACTTGGACAGGGGAAATGAAAAACTGTTTTTT. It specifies CASSFDLDRGNEKLFF.

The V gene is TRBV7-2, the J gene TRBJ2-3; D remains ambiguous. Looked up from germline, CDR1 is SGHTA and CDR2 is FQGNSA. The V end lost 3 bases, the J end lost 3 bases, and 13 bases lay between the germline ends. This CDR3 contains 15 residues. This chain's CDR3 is CASSLLRLTTDTQYF. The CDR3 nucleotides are TGTGCCAGCAGCTTGTTAAGACTGACTACAGATACGCAGTATTTT.

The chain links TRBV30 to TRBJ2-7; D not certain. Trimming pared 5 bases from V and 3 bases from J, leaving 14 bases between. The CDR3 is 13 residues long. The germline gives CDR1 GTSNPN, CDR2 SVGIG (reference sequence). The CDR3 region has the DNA TGTGCCTGGGCCACTGCTTTTGACTACGAGCAGTACTTC. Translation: CAWATAFDYEQYF.

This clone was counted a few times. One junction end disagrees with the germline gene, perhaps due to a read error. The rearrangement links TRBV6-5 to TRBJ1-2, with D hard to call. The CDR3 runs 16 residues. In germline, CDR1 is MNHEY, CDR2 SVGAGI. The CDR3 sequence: CASSYSIAGANYDYTF. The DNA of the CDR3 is TGTGCCAGCAGTTACTCGATAGCGGGAGCTAACTATGACTACACCTTC.

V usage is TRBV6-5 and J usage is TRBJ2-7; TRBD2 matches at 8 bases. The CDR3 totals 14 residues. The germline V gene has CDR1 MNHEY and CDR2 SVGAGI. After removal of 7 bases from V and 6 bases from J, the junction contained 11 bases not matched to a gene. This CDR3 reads CASKLGLASAEQYF. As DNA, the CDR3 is TGTGCCAGCAAGCTAGGACTAGCATCCGCCGAGCAGTACTTC.

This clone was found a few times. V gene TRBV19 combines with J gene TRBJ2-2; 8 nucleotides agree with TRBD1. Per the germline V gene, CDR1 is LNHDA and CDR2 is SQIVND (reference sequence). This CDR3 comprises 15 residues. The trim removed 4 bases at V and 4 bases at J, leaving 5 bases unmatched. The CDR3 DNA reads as TGTGCCAGTAGTACGGACAGGGTGGGCACCGGGGAGCTGTTTTTT. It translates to CASSTDRVGTGELFF.

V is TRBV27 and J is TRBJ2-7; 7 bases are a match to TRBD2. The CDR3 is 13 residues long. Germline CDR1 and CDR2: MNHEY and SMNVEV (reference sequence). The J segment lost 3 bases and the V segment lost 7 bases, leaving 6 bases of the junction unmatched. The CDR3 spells CASKAGSLYEQYF. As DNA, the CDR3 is TGTGCCAGCAAAGCGGGAAGTCTCTACGAGCAGTACTTC.

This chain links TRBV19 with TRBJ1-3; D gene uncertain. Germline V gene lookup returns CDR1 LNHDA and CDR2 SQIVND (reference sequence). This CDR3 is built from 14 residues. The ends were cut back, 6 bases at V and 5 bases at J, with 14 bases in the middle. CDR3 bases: TGTGCCAGTAGACTAGAGGGTTTCCGAAACACCATATATTTT. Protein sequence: CASRLEGFRNTIYF.

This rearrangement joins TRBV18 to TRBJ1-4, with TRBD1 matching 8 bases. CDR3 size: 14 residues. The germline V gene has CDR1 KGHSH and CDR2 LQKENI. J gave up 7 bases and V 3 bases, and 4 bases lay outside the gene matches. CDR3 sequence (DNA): TGTGCCAGCTCACCCAACAGGGGGGGTGAAAAACTGTTTTTT. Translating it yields CASSPNRGGEKLFF.

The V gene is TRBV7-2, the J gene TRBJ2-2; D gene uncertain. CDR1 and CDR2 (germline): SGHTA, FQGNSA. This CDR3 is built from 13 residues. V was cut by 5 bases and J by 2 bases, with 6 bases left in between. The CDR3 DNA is TGTGCCAGCAGCCCGAGAAACACCGGGGAGCTGTTTTTT. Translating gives CASSPRNTGELFF.

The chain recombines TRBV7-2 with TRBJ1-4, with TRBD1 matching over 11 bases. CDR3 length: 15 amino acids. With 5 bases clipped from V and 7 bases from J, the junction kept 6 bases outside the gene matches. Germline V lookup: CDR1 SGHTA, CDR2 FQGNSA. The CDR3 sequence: CASSLYGTGGEKLFF. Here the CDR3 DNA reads TGTGCCAGCAGCCTTTATGGGACAGGGGGTGAAAAACTGTTTTTT.

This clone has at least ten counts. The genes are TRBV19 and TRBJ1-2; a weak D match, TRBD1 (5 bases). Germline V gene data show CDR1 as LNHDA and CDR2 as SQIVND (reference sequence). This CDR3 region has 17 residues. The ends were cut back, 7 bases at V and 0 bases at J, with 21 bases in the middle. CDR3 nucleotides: TGTGCCAGTACCAACGTACTCGGGGGACTTTCTAACTATGGCTACACCTTC. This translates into CASTNVLGGLSNYGYTF.

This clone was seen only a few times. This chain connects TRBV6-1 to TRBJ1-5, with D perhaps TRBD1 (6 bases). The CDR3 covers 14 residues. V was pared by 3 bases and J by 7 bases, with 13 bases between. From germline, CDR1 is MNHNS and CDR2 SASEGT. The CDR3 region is CASSDGAGDQPQHF. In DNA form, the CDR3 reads TGTGCCAGCAGTGATGGGGCAGGGGACCAGCCCCAGCATTTT.

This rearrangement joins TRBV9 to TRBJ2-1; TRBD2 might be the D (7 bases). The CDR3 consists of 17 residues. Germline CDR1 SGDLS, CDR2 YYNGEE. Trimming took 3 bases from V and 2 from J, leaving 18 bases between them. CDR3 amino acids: CASSGGGHGGPYNEQFF. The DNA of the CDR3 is TGTGCCAGCAGCGGTGGGGGGCACGGGGGGCCCTACAATGAGCAGTTCTTC.

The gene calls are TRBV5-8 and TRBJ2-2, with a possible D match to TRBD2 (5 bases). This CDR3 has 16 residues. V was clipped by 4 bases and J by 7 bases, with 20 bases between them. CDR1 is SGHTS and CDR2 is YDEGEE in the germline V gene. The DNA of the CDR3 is TGTGCCAGCAGCCCCCCGGGGATAAGCGGTGGCGGGGAGCTGTTTTTT. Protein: CASSPPGISGGGELFF.

The CDR3 is CASSSYRPSGRGSNQPQHF. The CDR3 DNA is TGTGCCAGCAGTTCCTACCGCCCCTCCGGCAGGGGGAGCAATCAGCCCCAGCATTTT. V usage is TRBV27 and J usage is TRBJ1-5, with 7 bases identical to TRBD1. CDR1 and CDR2 (germline): MNHEY, SMNVEV (reference sequence). With 4 bases clipped from V and 1 base from J, the junction kept 16 bases outside the gene matches. This CDR3 region has 19 residues.

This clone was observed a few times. The CDR3 nucleotides read TGTGCCAGCAGTTTGTTTCCCGGGACTAGCGGGAGGTCCTACGAGCAGTACTTC. Residues: CASSLFPGTSGRSYEQYF. V is TRBV27 and J is TRBJ2-7; 15 bases match TRBD2. Germline CDR1 reads MNHEY; CDR2 reads SMNVEV (reference sequence). CDR3 length: 18 residues. V lost 3 bases and J lost 1; bases outside the gene matches: 7.